Below, 28 T cell receptor beta chains from the same sample are listed, as sequenced in a study of spatial heterogeneity in lung cancer. Sample time point: sample taken at primary tumor resection. Via MiXCR, TCRdb re-called the 5' RACE reads, giving one row per CDR3 protein. The sample includes around 92,000 distinct CDR3 sequences, about 12% of them seen just once. Sequenced material: PBMCs, taken at surgery. The receptors here all came from a male donor with early-stage non-small cell lung cancer.

This clonotype was detected a few times. The genes are TRBV12-3 or TRBV12-4 and TRBJ1-5; D is uncertain. The CDR3 is made up of 14 amino acids. The germline V and J ends were trimmed by 3 bases and 7 bases, with 13 bases remaining between them. CDR3 in amino acids: CASSLDAAAQPQHF. Here the CDR3 DNA reads TGTGCCAGCAGTTTGGATGCCGCTGCGCAGCCCCAGCATTTT.

This clonotype was counted a few times. The chain joins TRBV7-9 to TRBJ2-1; maybe TRBD2 (5 bases). Trimming took 4 bases from V and 4 from J, leaving 17 bases between them. Germline CDR1 is SEHNR and CDR2 is FQNEAQ (reference sequence). This CDR3 region has 16 residues. CDR3 loop: CASSSRERVGYNEQFF. CDR3 sequence (DNA): TGTGCCAGCAGCTCAAGGGAGCGAGTGGGGTACAATGAGCAGTTCTTC.

This rearrangement joins TRBV12-3 or TRBV12-4 to TRBJ2-4, with 7 bases fitting TRBD1. This CDR3 has 20 amino acids. After removal of 5 bases from V and 2 bases from J, the junction contained 21 bases not matched to a gene. The chain's CDR3 is CASSLIHGTAPWRSKNIQYF. CDR3 coding DNA: TGTGCCAGCAGTCTCATCCACGGGACAGCCCCATGGAGGTCCAAAAACATTCAGTACTTC.

The chain couples TRBV6-4 to TRBJ2-2, with D possibly matching TRBD1 (6 bases). The CDR3 runs to 16 residues. V was trimmed by 2 bases and J by 3 bases, leaving 13 bases between them. Germline CDR1 MRHNA, CDR2 SNTAGT. The chain's CDR3 is CASSDVMDSHTGELFF. CDR3 sequence (DNA): TGTGCCAGCAGTGACGTAATGGACAGTCACACCGGGGAGCTGTTTTTT.

This clonotype appeared a single time. The chain couples TRBV20-1 to TRBJ2-7; D is unresolved. The CDR3 has 15 amino acids. Germline loops: CDR1 DFQATT, CDR2 SNEGSKA (reference sequence). The ends were cut back, 0 bases at V and 0 bases at J, with 12 bases in the middle. Written as DNA, the CDR3 is TGCAGTGCTAGAGATTCTGGCAGGTTCTCCTACGAGCAGTACTTC. This codes for CSARDSGRFSYEQYF.

This clonotype was recorded a few times. The chain is built from TRBV5-1 and TRBJ2-1; 10 nucleotides match TRBD2. CDR3 length equals 16 residues. V lost 4 bases and J lost 5; bases outside the gene matches: 9. Germline CDR1 reads SGHRS; CDR2 reads YFSETQ. Written as DNA, the CDR3 is TGCGCCAGCAGCCTCGTAGCGGGAGGTCTCCACAATGAGCAGTTCTTC. It codes for CASSLVAGGLHNEQFF.

V usage is TRBV28 and J usage is TRBJ2-7; D gene uncertain. Germline V gene data show CDR1 as MDHEN and CDR2 as SYDVKM. Trimming stripped 6 bases from V and 9 bases from J, with 18 bases between. The CDR3 runs 13 residues. CDR3 coding DNA: TGTGCCAGCAGGGGAACTTCTCAGGCTATGCAGTACTTC. It translates to CASRGTSQAMQYF.

This clonotype has a count of ten or more. The chain couples TRBV7-9 to TRBJ2-7; D call uncertain. CDR1 and CDR2 from the germline V gene are SEHNR and FQNEAQ (reference sequence). The V and J ends lost 7 bases and 6 bases respectively, with 16 bases between them. This CDR3 has 13 amino acids. In DNA form, the CDR3 reads TGTGCCAGCACCTTGATCGGTTTGGGCGAGCAGTACTTC. It yields the protein CASTLIGLGEQYF.

The chain employs TRBV5-5 and TRBJ2-5; the D is unclear. Per germline, CDR1 SGHKS and CDR2 YYEKEE (reference sequence). Deletions cut 2 bases from V and 5 bases from J, with 10 bases between. The CDR3 totals 13 residues. The CDR3 sequence: CASSLYPVETQYF. The CDR3, as DNA: TGTGCCAGCAGCTTATACCCGGTCGAGACCCAGTACTTC.

This clonotype was observed at least ten times. The chain is built from TRBV28 and TRBJ2-5; D remains ambiguous. The CDR3 consists of 13 residues. Deletions cut 6 bases from V and 4 bases from J, with 12 bases between. Germline V CDR1 and CDR2: MDHEN, SYDVKM. CDR3 nucleotides: TGTGCCAGCAGCTCCGACGAACCAGAGACCCAGTACTTC. It codes for CASSSDEPETQYF.

This chain links TRBV29-1 with TRBJ1-5, with 7 bases fitting TRBD1. This CDR3 is 15 amino acids long. Per germline, CDR1 SQVTM and CDR2 ANQGSEA. With V trimmed by 4 bases and J by 4 bases, 10 bases remained unmatched. In DNA, the CDR3 is TGCAGCGTTGTTATACAGGGGAAGGAGAATCAGCCCCAGCATTTT. This codes for CSVVIQGKENQPQHF.

The rearrangement joins TRBV5-6 to TRBJ2-1, with 11 bases identical to TRBD2. The trim removed 3 bases at V and 5 bases at J, leaving 7 bases unmatched. The length of the CDR3 is 16 residues. Germline CDR1 SGHDT, CDR2 YYEEEE. The CDR3 region is CASSWWTGLADNEQFF. As DNA, the CDR3 is TGTGCCAGCAGCTGGTGGACGGGACTAGCGGACAATGAGCAGTTCTTC.

This clonotype has a handful of counts. V usage is TRBV6-1 and J usage is TRBJ1-1; the D gene is possibly TRBD1 (5 bases). Germline V lookup: CDR1 MNHNS, CDR2 SASEGT. This CDR3 is built from 15 residues. V lost 4 bases and J 0 bases, leaving 12 bases between the germline ends. CDR3 bases: TGTGCCAGCAGTGCTAGACAGAGTATGAACACTGAAGCTTTCTTT. It translates to CASSARQSMNTEAFF.

The chain couples TRBV5-1 to TRBJ2-3, with D possibly TRBD1 on 6 matching bases. Trimming left V 5 bases short and J 2 bases short, with 15 bases between. Germline V CDR1 and CDR2: SGHRS, YFSETQ. The CDR3 contains 15 residues. The CDR3 spells CASSGLQGYTDTQYF. In DNA, the CDR3 is TGCGCCAGCAGTGGATTACAGGGTTACACAGATACGCAGTATTTT.

Many counts were recorded for this clonotype. The rearrangement links TRBV6-6 to TRBJ2-1, with TRBD2 as a possible D gene (6 bases). This CDR3 spans 14 amino acids. The germline V gene encodes CDR1 MNHNY and CDR2 SVGAGI (reference sequence). The V gene lost 2 bases and the J gene lost 4 bases, with 9 bases spanning the gap. The CDR3 DNA reads as TGTGCCAGCAGTTACCGGGACTTATACAATGAGCAGTTCTTC. Translating gives CASSYRDLYNEQFF.

The V gene is TRBV2, the J gene TRBJ2-2; D may be TRBD2 (5 bases). V lost 6 bases and J 6 bases, leaving 14 bases between the germline ends. The CDR3 loop spans 14 amino acids. Germline V gives CDR1 SNHLY, CDR2 FYNNEI. The CDR3 protein is CASRVRGGAGELFF. The CDR3 DNA reads TGTGCCAGCAGGGTTAGAGGAGGAGCCGGGGAGCTGTTTTTT.

The gene calls are TRBV6-2 or TRBV6-3 and TRBJ2-2; TRBD2 might be the D (5 bases). The CDR3 sequence is 15 residues long. CDR1 is MNHEY, CDR2 SVGEGT, per germline. Trimming left V 3 bases short and J 4 bases short, with 12 bases between. In DNA form, the CDR3 reads TGTGCCAGCAGTTATAGAGGGAGATCCACCGGGGAGCTGTTTTTT. It translates to CASSYRGRSTGELFF.

The sample holds a few counts of this clonotype. This sequence joins TRBV19 and TRBJ2-5; D uncertain. V lost 5 bases, J lost 0 bases, and 10 bases lay in between. This CDR3 is 14 amino acids long. The germline gives CDR1 LNHDA, CDR2 SQIVND (reference sequence). CDR3 region: CASSSGSYQETQYF. The CDR3 nucleotides are TGTGCCAGTAGTTCCGGCTCCTACCAAGAGACCCAGTACTTC.

A few counts support this clonotype. The J gene is TRBJ2-3, the V gene TRBV7-2; 9 bases fit TRBD2. After removal of 5 bases from V and 3 bases from J, the junction contained 9 bases not matched to a gene. CDR1 is SGHTA and CDR2 is FQGNSA in the germline V gene. The CDR3 contains 16 residues. The CDR3 DNA is TGTGCCAGCAGCACCCGTAGCGGGAGTGATACAGATACGCAGTATTTT. This encodes CASSTRSGSDTDTQYF.

This chain joins TRBV27 and TRBJ2-3; 13 nucleotides agree with TRBD2. The germline gives CDR1 MNHEY, CDR2 SMNVEV (reference sequence). V lost 6 bases, J lost 5 bases, and 8 bases stayed unmatched. This CDR3 is 16 amino acids long. This chain's CDR3 is CASRLAGGLFVDTQYF. For the CDR3, the DNA is TGTGCCAGCAGACTAGCGGGGGGGCTATTCGTAGATACGCAGTATTTT.

A few counts support this clonotype. V is TRBV27 and J is TRBJ1-6; D is undetermined. V was shortened by 0 bases and J by 4 bases, with 4 bases between the two germline ends. CDR1 is MNHEY, CDR2 SMNVEV, per germline (reference sequence). The CDR3 is 14 amino acids. CDR3 in DNA: TGTGCCAGCAGTTTATCAGGGTATAATTCACCCCTCCACTTT. Protein: CASSLSGYNSPLHF.

This clonotype was found many times. This sequence joins TRBV6-1 and TRBJ2-2; TRBD2 matches at 9 bases. CDR1 and CDR2 (germline): MNHNS, SASEGT. The CDR3 is 15 residues long. J lost 2 bases, V lost 7 bases, and 5 bases had no gene match. CDR3 nucleotides: TGTGCCAGCACTTTAGCGGGAGCAAACACCGGGGAGCTGTTTTTT. Translation gives CASTLAGANTGELFF.

This clonotype was seen repeatedly, ten times or more. This sequence joins TRBV11-2 and TRBJ2-7; maybe TRBD1 (5 bases). Trimming took 6 bases from V and 3 from J, leaving 12 bases between them. Per the germline V gene, CDR1 is SGHAT and CDR2 is FQNNGV. This CDR3 comprises 13 residues. In DNA form, the CDR3 reads TGTGCCAGCAGTCAAGCCAGGGACTACGAGCAGTACTTC. Its translation is CASSQARDYEQYF.

The gene calls are TRBV3-1 and TRBJ2-7, with 10 bases that match TRBD2. Germline V lookup: CDR1 LGHDT, CDR2 YNNKEL (reference sequence). The CDR3 spans 16 residues. Trimming cost V 0 bases and J 2 bases; bases outside gene matches: 4. CDR3 loop: CASSQDSSGGAYEQYF. The CDR3 nucleotides read TGTGCCAGCAGCCAAGATTCGAGCGGGGGGGCCTACGAGCAGTACTTC.

This clonotype was counted between two and nine times. The chain employs TRBV9 and TRBJ2-1; D might be TRBD1 or TRBD2, each matching 5 bases. Germline CDR1 reads SGDLS; CDR2 reads YYNGEE. V was trimmed by 0 bases and J by 5 bases, leaving 9 bases between them. The CDR3 has 14 amino acids. The CDR3: CASSVVGVHNEQFF. The CDR3 DNA is TGTGCCAGCAGCGTAGTGGGGGTACACAATGAGCAGTTCTTC. Drawing the rest from reference TRBV9 and TRBJ2-1, the complete variable domain is DSGVTQTPKHLITATGQRVTLRCSPRSGDLSVYWYQQSLDQGLQFLIQYYNGEERAKGNILERFSAQQFPDLHSELNLSSLELGDSALYFCASSVVGVHNEQFFGPGTRLTVL.

This clonotype was picked up a small number of times. The chain joins TRBV19 to TRBJ2-3; D ambiguous. This CDR3 spans 17 amino acids. The V end was cut by 7 bases, the J end by 2 bases, with 22 bases between. Germline V lookup: CDR1 LNHDA, CDR2 SQIVND (reference sequence). The CDR3 spells CASTLPAALPTTDTQYF. CDR3 nucleotide sequence: TGTGCCAGTACCCTACCCGCCGCCCTCCCCACCACAGATACGCAGTATTTT.

The rearrangement joins TRBV10-3 to TRBJ2-5; D not resolved. Germline CDR1 reads ENHRY; CDR2 reads SYGVKD. This CDR3 region has 14 residues. V lost 0 bases, J lost 2 bases, and 7 bases lay in between. CDR3 DNA: TGTGCCATCAGTGAGTCGACTCAGCAAGAGACCCAGTACTTC. Its protein is CAISESTQQETQYF.

This clonotype has only a few counts. The chain uses TRBV4-3 and TRBJ2-7, with 7 bases fitting TRBD1. V lost 3 bases to trimming and J lost 7 bases; unmatched junction nucleotides: 6. CDR3 length equals 13 residues. Germline CDR1 LGHNA, CDR2 YSLEER. The CDR3 nucleotides are TGCGCCAGCAGCCAGGACAGGCTGGGGGAGCAGTACTTC. Translated, it gives CASSQDRLGEQYF.